Below are 27 T cell receptor beta chains sequenced from a single sample in a study of blood T cell repertoires in COVID-19. This table comes from immunoSEQ multiplex PCR, and its TCRdb copy is limited to in-frame clones, with some not included. The sample has some 170,000 clones, roughly 76% seen once. The specimen was peripheral blood. The receptors derive from a woman aged 35 to 49 with COVID-19, enrolled during active disease.

The chain is built from TRBV6-6 and TRBJ1-1; no clear D. This CDR3 has 13 residues. Germline V CDR1 and CDR2: MNHNY, SVGAGI (reference sequence). Trimming stripped 7 bases from V and 1 base from J, with 10 bases between. CDR3: CASTVTENTEAFF. CDR3 coding DNA: TGTGCCAGCACAGTAACAGAGAACACTGAAGCTTTCTTT.

V is TRBV6-4 and J is TRBJ2-2; 8 positions agree with TRBD1. Germline V gene lookup returns CDR1 MRHNA and CDR2 SNTAGT. The CDR3 is 15 residues long. Unmatched junction bases numbered 6, after V lost 5 bases and J lost 4 bases. Here the CDR3 reads CASSLGQGGTGELFF. In DNA form, the CDR3 reads TGTGCCAGCAGTTTAGGACAGGGAGGCACCGGGGAGCTGTTTTTT.

The chain employs TRBV5-5 and TRBJ2-5, with D maybe TRBD1 (5 bases). This CDR3 is built from 16 residues. Germline assignment: CDR1 SGHKS and CDR2 YYEKEE (reference sequence). Trimming removed 2 bases at V and 1 base at J, with 15 bases between. For the CDR3, the DNA is TGTGCCAGCAGCTTAAAAGCATGGCAGGGCCAAGAGACCCAGTACTTC. It is translated as CASSLKAWQGQETQYF.

This clone appeared many times. This sequence joins TRBV30 and TRBJ1-6; D is uncertain. The length of the CDR3 is 15 residues. CDR1 GTSNPN and CDR2 SVGIG come from the germline V gene (reference sequence). Trimming took off 1 base at V and 2 bases at J, with 9 bases between the two ends. The DNA for the CDR3 is TGTGCCTGGAGTGCTGAGGGTACCTATAATTCACCCCTCCACTTT. It yields the protein CAWSAEGTYNSPLHF.

V is TRBV7-9 and J is TRBJ2-3; 12 bases are a match to TRBD2. J was trimmed by 3 bases and V by 3 bases; bases with no gene match: 1. The CDR3 runs 15 residues. CDR1 and CDR2 from the germline V gene are SEHNR and FQNEAQ (reference sequence). CDR3: CASSLTSGGTDTQYF. The CDR3 region has the DNA TGTGCCAGCAGCTTGACTAGCGGGGGTACAGATACGCAGTATTTT.

This clone was seen a few times. The chain combines TRBV28 with TRBJ1-4; D is unresolved. The germline CDR1 and CDR2 sequences are MDHEN and SYDVKM. This CDR3 is built from 11 residues. The ends were cut back, 2 bases at V and 12 bases at J, with 7 bases in the middle. The CDR3: CASSLRGQLFF. The CDR3 region has the DNA TGTGCCAGCAGTTTAAGAGGCCAACTGTTTTTT.

V and J are TRBV28 and TRBJ1-2, with a tentative D call TRBD1 (6 bases). CDR1 is MDHEN, CDR2 SYDVKM, per germline. Trimming shortened V by 6 bases and J by 5 bases, and 19 bases separated the two germline ends. There are 15 residues in the CDR3. The CDR3 nucleotides read TGTGCCAGCAGCTTAACAGGGCCAAAGAGGTATGGCTACACCTTC. Translation: CASSLTGPKRYGYTF.

The J gene is TRBJ1-6, the V gene TRBV7-2; D is ambiguous. Germline V gives CDR1 SGHTA, CDR2 FQGNSA. The CDR3 totals 13 residues. V lost 7 bases and J 6 bases, leaving 10 bases between the germline ends. The CDR3 sequence is CASTVKRNSPLHF. The DNA for the CDR3 is TGTGCCAGCACGGTCAAACGTAATTCACCCCTCCACTTT.

This clone has a single count. V and J are TRBV28 and TRBJ2-2, with D maybe TRBD1 (6 bases). The germline CDR1 and CDR2 sequences are MDHEN and SYDVKM. The CDR3 runs to 13 residues. V was clipped by 5 bases and J by 6 bases, with 10 bases between them. The CDR3 here is CASSTGRSGELFF. The CDR3 DNA sequence: TGTGCCAGCAGTACAGGGCGGTCCGGGGAGCTGTTTTTT.

This sequence joins TRBV19 and TRBJ2-5, with D maybe TRBD1 (7 bases). The germline V and J ends were trimmed by 3 bases and 4 bases, with 15 bases remaining between them. CDR1 is LNHDA and CDR2 is SQIVND in the germline V gene (reference sequence). The CDR3 has 15 amino acids. CDR3 in amino acids: CASSIIQGRTETQYF. The CDR3 DNA is TGTGCCAGTAGTATTATACAGGGGAGGACAGAGACCCAGTACTTC.

The genes are TRBV27 and TRBJ1-5, with 7 bases that match TRBD1. Germline V CDR1 and CDR2: MNHEY, SMNVEV (reference sequence). J was trimmed by 9 bases and V by 3 bases; bases with no gene match: 11. The CDR3 sequence is 15 residues long. The CDR3 protein is CASSFSARGFGPQHF. The CDR3, as DNA: TGTGCCAGCAGTTTCTCGGCCAGGGGGTTCGGGCCCCAGCATTTT.

The chain recombines TRBV7-6 with TRBJ2-3; weak D call: TRBD2 (6 bases). The CDR3 consists of 15 residues. Trimming pared 2 bases from V and 1 base from J, leaving 10 bases between. The germline CDR1 and CDR2 sequences are SGHVS and FNYEAQ. DNA of the CDR3: TGTGCCAGCAGCTTATTTGGCGGGGGCACAGATACGCAGTATTTT. Translating it yields CASSLFGGGTDTQYF.

The V and J genes are TRBV4-1 and TRBJ2-1, with 7 bases matching TRBD2. The CDR3 contains 13 residues. V trimming: 4 bases; J trimming: 5 bases; junction bases outside the gene matches: 2. Germline CDR1 is MGHRA and CDR2 is YSYEKL. The CDR3 region is CASSPLANNEQFF. CDR3 coding DNA: TGCGCCAGCAGCCCACTAGCGAACAATGAGCAGTTCTTC.

The chain uses TRBV2 and TRBJ2-2, with D perhaps TRBD2 (5 bases). V lost 7 bases to trimming and J lost 5 bases, with 11 bases between them. The CDR3 length is 13 residues. Germline CDR1 reads SNHLY; CDR2 reads FYNNEI. This chain's CDR3 is CASIRDGTGELFF. For the CDR3, the DNA is TGTGCCAGCATCCGGGATGGAACCGGGGAGCTGTTTTTT.

The chain carries TRBV5-6 and TRBJ2-1, with 7 bases aligning to TRBD2. Germline loops: CDR1 SGHDT, CDR2 YYEEEE. V lost 4 bases to trimming and J lost 3 bases; unmatched junction nucleotides: 4. The CDR3 totals 14 residues. The CDR3 DNA is TGTGCCAGCAGCCGGCGGGGGAACTACAATGAGCAGTTCTTC. Its translation: CASSRRGNYNEQFF.

This chain connects TRBV6-6 to TRBJ1-1, with 7 bases lining up with TRBD1. The V and J ends lost 8 bases and 0 bases, in that order; junction bases with no gene match: 6. CDR3 length equals 14 residues. CDR1 and CDR2 from the germline V gene are MNHNY and SVGAGI (reference sequence). The CDR3 DNA reads as TGTGCCAGCGGACCGGGACAGATGAACACTGAAGCTTTCTTT. Protein product: CASGPGQMNTEAFF.

This sequence joins TRBV10-1 and TRBJ1-1; D unresolved. The V end lost 4 bases, the J end lost 5 bases, and 11 bases lay between the germline ends. CDR1 is WNHNN, CDR2 SYGVQD, per germline (reference sequence). This CDR3 is built from 13 residues. The CDR3 is CASSVGISTEAFF. CDR3 in DNA: TGCGCCAGCAGTGTCGGGATTTCGACTGAAGCTTTCTTT.

The CDR3 loop is CASSQDGLAGANEQFF. The CDR3 DNA follows: TGTGCCAGCAGCCAAGATGGACTAGCGGGGGCCAATGAGCAGTTCTTC. The V gene is TRBV4-2, the J gene TRBJ2-1; 13 bases align to TRBD2. This CDR3 is 16 amino acids long. Germline V gene data show CDR1 as LGHNA and CDR2 as YNFKEQ. The ends lost 0 bases at V and 6 bases at J; junction bases unmatched: 2.

This chain links TRBV5-4 with TRBJ1-5; D perhaps matches TRBD1 (6 bases). Germline V CDR1 and CDR2: SGHNT, YYREEE (reference sequence). The V end was cut by 0 bases, the J end by 7 bases, with 11 bases between. The CDR3 loop spans 14 amino acids. DNA for the CDR3: TGTGCCAGCAGCTTGGCGGGGGGCGGACAGCCCCAGCATTTT. It yields the protein CASSLAGGGQPQHF.

The chain employs TRBV27 and TRBJ2-7; D is unclear. Per the germline V gene, CDR1 is MNHEY and CDR2 is SMNVEV (reference sequence). The CDR3 is made up of 14 amino acids. V dropped 6 bases and J dropped 7 bases, with 19 bases sitting between them. CDR3 sequence (DNA): TGTGCCAGCAGGTGGGTTAGCATTGTCGGGGAGCAGTACTTC. This codes for CASRWVSIVGEQYF.

The chain combines TRBV19 with TRBJ2-3; 13 bases agree with TRBD2. V trimming: 9 bases; J trimming: 2 bases; junction bases outside the gene matches: 2. This CDR3 has 14 amino acids. Germline CDR1 LNHDA, CDR2 SQIVND (reference sequence). The CDR3 sequence: CASGTSGTTDTQYF. The CDR3 coding sequence is TGTGCCAGCGGGACTAGCGGGACCACAGATACGCAGTATTTT.

The CDR3 DNA reads TGTGCCAGTACAGGGGACTATAGCAATCAGCCCCAGCATTTT. It codes for CASTGDYSNQPQHF. J is TRBJ1-5 and V is TRBV19, with D perhaps matching TRBD1 (6 bases). Germline V gene data show CDR1 as LNHDA and CDR2 as SQIVND (reference sequence). V lost 7 bases and J lost 0, with 10 bases in between. The CDR3 is made up of 14 amino acids.

This clone was counted between two and nine times. The chain recombines TRBV5-3 with TRBJ1-2; D is perhaps TRBD1 (6 bases). TRBV5-3 is an open reading frame, and its role is uncertain. CDR3 length: 13 amino acids. The ends were cut back, 7 bases at V and 8 bases at J, with 18 bases in the middle. Here the CDR3 DNA reads TGTGCCAGAGAGGGGGGGACGGTGTCGGGCTACACCTTC. Encoded protein: CAREGGTVSGYTF.

The chain couples TRBV18 to TRBJ2-5, with D perhaps matching TRBD2 (6 bases). CDR3 length: 16 amino acids. Deletions cut 3 bases from V and 1 base from J, with 15 bases between. CDR1 is KGHSH and CDR2 is LQKENI in the germline V gene. CDR3 DNA sequence: TGTGCCAGCTCACCTTTCCGGAGGGCCCGCCAAGAGACCCAGTACTTC. Its translation is CASSPFRRARQETQYF.

The chain couples TRBV18 to TRBJ1-3, with D unresolved. The V gene lost 2 bases and the J gene lost 0 bases, with 5 bases spanning the gap. Germline V gene data show CDR1 as KGHSH and CDR2 as LQKENI. CDR3 size: 14 residues. The CDR3 loop reads CASSPVSSGNTIYF. CDR3 DNA sequence: TGTGCCAGCTCACCAGTGAGCTCTGGAAACACCATATATTTT. Full variable domain (remainder filled in from reference TRBV18 and TRBJ1-3): NAGVMQNPRHLVRRRGQEARLRCSPMKGHSHVYWYRQLPEEGLKFMVYLQKENIIDESGMPKERFSAEFPKEGPSILRIQQVVRGDSAAYFCASSPVSSGNTIYFGEGSWLTVV.

The chain couples TRBV6-5 to TRBJ2-1; 10 bases map to TRBD2. V was pared by 8 bases and J by 10 bases, with 8 bases of the junction left unmatched. Germline CDR1 reads MNHEY; CDR2 reads SVGAGI. The CDR3 length is 13 residues. The CDR3 here is CASGLAGGREQFF. CDR3 sequence (DNA): TGTGCCAGCGGGTTAGCGGGGGGAAGGGAGCAGTTCTTC.

V usage is TRBV19 and J usage is TRBJ1-5, with 7 bases fitting TRBD1. Germline CDR1 and CDR2: LNHDA and SQIVND (reference sequence). The CDR3 spans 14 residues. J gave up 2 bases and V 4 bases, and 2 bases lay outside the gene matches. CDR3 in DNA: TGTGCCAGTAGTAAAGGGACAGGCAATCAGCCCCAGCATTTT. Translated, it gives CASSKGTGNQPQHF.